This is a list of T cell receptor beta chains from one sample in a study of T cells after yellow fever vaccination. Via MiXCR, TCRdb re-called the 5' RACE reads, giving one row per CDR3 protein. Of approximately 150,000 distinct CDR3 sequences in the sample, roughly 6.4% were seen once. This sample comprised CD4+ T cells sorted from PBMCs, obtained on the day of the first yellow fever vaccination. Source of these receptors: a young man who received the YFV17D yellow fever vaccine. The CDR3 runs from the conserved cysteine through the conserved F or W. The D gene is left open where the match is weak. Size is stated for part of the rows, as once, few or many counts, or as a class when the clone is expanded.

>TRBV6-5|TRBJ1-2|-|many
TGTGCCAGCAGTTACTCCGGGGCACGAGCCTATGGCTACACCTTC
CASSYSGARAYGYTF
>TRBV20-1|TRBJ1-1|-|few
TGCAGTGCTAGAGATATAGGCGCTTTCTTT
CSARDIGAFF
>TRBV7-3|TRBJ2-5|-|many
TGTGCCAGCAGCCCCGGGACCAACCAAGAGACCCAGTACTTC
CASSPGTNQETQYF
>TRBV5-1|TRBJ2-6|-|many
TGCGCCAGCGCGTTTGGGAGCTCTGGGGCCAACGTCCTGACTTTC
CASAFGSSGANVLTF
>TRBV5-4|TRBJ2-2|TRBD1|few
TGTGCCAGCAGCGCAAAGACAGGGAAGGACACCGGGGAGCTGTTTTTT
CASSAKTGKDTGELFF
>TRBV4-1|TRBJ1-5|-|many
TGCGCCAGCAGCCAAGAAGGGGCAGGGAGCCAGCATTTT
CASSQEGAGSQHF
>TRBV5-1|TRBJ2-1|-|many
TGCGCCAGCAGCTTGGTTGCGGGCCACAATGAGCAGTTCTTC
CASSLVAGHNEQFF
>TRBV10-3|TRBJ2-3|-|many
TGTGCCATCAGTGAGTCCGGGGGAACAGATACGCAGTATTTT
CAISESGGTDTQYF
>TRBV12-3/TRBV12-4|TRBJ1-1|-|few
TGTGCCAGCAGTCCACAGGCCATGAACACTGAAGCTTTCTTT
CASSPQAMNTEAFF
>TRBV9|TRBJ1-1|-|few
TGTGCCAGCAGCGTGACGTCCAAGAACACTGAAGCTTTCTTT
CASSVTSKNTEAFF
>TRBV6-2/TRBV6-3|TRBJ1-5|-|-
TGTGCCAGCACCAAAAGGTCAGGAGGAAATCAGCCCCAGCATTTT
CASTKRSGGNQPQHF
>TRBV3-1|TRBJ2-1|-|many
TGTGCCAGCAGCCAAGCCGGGGGCAATGAGCAGTTCTTC
CASSQAGGNEQFF
>TRBV7-2|TRBJ2-1|-|many
TGTGCCAGCAGCTACAGGGTCTTGAATGAGCAGTTCTTC
CASSYRVLNEQFF
>TRBV5-1|TRBJ1-1|-|-
TGCGCCAGCAGCTTGGAGGTCAGTCTGAACACTGAAGCTTTCTTT
CASSLEVSLNTEAFF
>TRBV5-1|TRBJ2-7|TRBD2|many
TGCGCCAGCAGCTTGGAGACTAGCCCCTACGAGCAGTACTTC
CASSLETSPYEQYF
>TRBV2|TRBJ2-5|-|many
TGTGCCAGCATGGTCGTTAGGGAGACCCAGTACTTC
CASMVVRETQYF
>TRBV7-2|TRBJ2-3|TRBD2|-
TGTGCCAGCAGCTACTACATAGCGGGGGGCCCAGATACGCAGTATTTT
CASSYYIAGGPDTQYF
>TRBV28|TRBJ2-5|-|many
TGTGCCAGCAGCTCAGTTGGGGGTGTGACCCAGTACTTC
CASSSVGGVTQYF
>TRBV4-2|TRBJ2-5|-|many
TGTGCCAGCAGCCAGGGGCCGAGGACAGAACAAGAGACCCAGTACTTC
CASSQGPRTEQETQYF
>TRBV4-3|TRBJ2-5|-|many
TGCGCCAGCAGCCAAGAAGGCACCAGGGGGGGCCAAGAGACCCAGTACTTC
CASSQEGTRGGQETQYF
>TRBV29-1|TRBJ2-2|-|many
TGCAGCGTTGACCCGGGGGAAAACACCGGGGAGCTGTTTTTT
CSVDPGENTGELFF
>TRBV5-1|TRBJ2-5|TRBD1|many
TGCGCCAGCAGCTCGACAGGGTTCAAGGGAGAGACCCAGTACTTC
CASSSTGFKGETQYF
>TRBV5-5|TRBJ1-4|TRBD1|-
TGTGCCAGCAGCTTAGACAGGGATCCTGAAAAACTGTTTTTT
CASSLDRDPEKLFF
>TRBV7-2|TRBJ2-1|TRBD2|-
TGTGCCAGCAGCTTTACTAGCGGGGGGGCGGCTGAGCAGTTCTTC
CASSFTSGGAAEQFF
>TRBV19|TRBJ2-5|TRBD2|-
TGTGCCAGTAGTAGGACTAGCGGGGGGTTAGGGGAGACCCAGTACTTC
CASSRTSGGLGETQYF
>TRBV5-1|TRBJ2-2|-|-
TGCGCCAGCAGCTCTGCCGGACTGGCGAACACCGGGGAGCTGTTTTTT
CASSSAGLANTGELFF
>TRBV7-9|TRBJ2-6|-|-
TGTGCCAGCAGCAACGGGATCCCAAACTCTGGGGCCAACGTCCTGACTTTC
CASSNGIPNSGANVLTF
>TRBV12-3/TRBV12-4|TRBJ1-2|-|many
TGTGCCAGCAGTTTCCGAAGCGGCTACACCTTC
CASSFRSGYTF
>TRBV5-5|TRBJ2-1|TRBD2|many
TGTGCCAGCAGCTTGGGACTAGCGGGGAATGAGCAGTTCTTC
CASSLGLAGNEQFF
>TRBV11-2|TRBJ2-2|TRBD2|many
TGTGCCAGCAGCTTAGACCCCCCGGGGGGGATGAACACCGGGGAGCTGTTTTTT
CASSLDPPGGMNTGELFF
>TRBV7-6|TRBJ2-1|-|many
TGTGCCAGCAGCTTAGTACCCCATCTGGGCGGGATAACCTACAATGAGCAGTTCTTC
CASSLVPHLGGITYNEQFF
>TRBV6-5|TRBJ2-3|-|-
TGTGCCAGCAGTTACTCAGGGGGGCTCAGCACAGATACGCAGTATTTT
CASSYSGGLSTDTQYF
>TRBV5-8|TRBJ2-6|-|many
TGTGCCAGCAACTCCGCCCTCTTCGAACCTGTGATCCCTGGGGCCAACGTCCTGACTTTC
CASNSALFEPVIPGANVLTF
>TRBV25-1|TRBJ2-7|-|many
TGTGCCAGCAGTGAATTAGGCACCTACGAGCAGTACTTC
CASSELGTYEQYF
>TRBV2|TRBJ1-6|TRBD1|many
TGTGCCAGCGGGGAGGACAGGGGATTCAATTCACCCCTCCACTTT
CASGEDRGFNSPLHF
>TRBV4-1|TRBJ1-1|TRBD1|many
TGCGCCAGCAGCCGAATCGGAGGACAGGGGTCCACTGAAGCTTTCTTT
CASSRIGGQGSTEAFF
>TRBV28|TRBJ2-4|TRBD1|many
TGTGCCAGCAGTTTTGGGGACAGGGTTCACATTCAGTACTTC
CASSFGDRVHIQYF
>TRBV19|TRBJ2-5|TRBD2|-
TGTGCCAGTAGTATCCTTATCGGTAGCGGGGAGACCCAGTACTTC
CASSILIGSGETQYF
>TRBV6-2/TRBV6-3|TRBJ1-2|-|-
TGTGCCAGCACCAAAGGCCGGGGGTGGAGGTATGGCTACACCTTC
CASTKGRGWRYGYTF
>TRBV24-1|TRBJ2-1|-|many
TGTGCCACCAGTGAATCTACCGTTAGAGGTGAGCAGTTCTTC
CATSESTVRGEQFF
>TRBV12-5|TRBJ2-1|TRBD2|many
TGTGCTAGTGGTGGCCTCGCGGGGGGGTACAATGAGCAGTTCTTC
CASGGLAGGYNEQFF
>TRBV2|TRBJ2-1|TRBD1|-
TGTGCCAGCAGCGGGTCAGGGACAGGGTCTTCTGAGCAGTTCTTC
CASSGSGTGSSEQFF
>TRBV14|TRBJ2-2|-|many
TGTGCCAGCAGCCAAGATGGCCCACGGTCCGGGGAGCTGTTTTTT
CASSQDGPRSGELFF
>TRBV19|TRBJ1-1|TRBD1|few
TGTGCCAGTAGTACGCAGACAGGGATCATCACTGAAGCTTTCTTT
CASSTQTGIITEAFF
>TRBV19|TRBJ2-7|TRBD1|many
TGTGCCAGTAGTGGCGCCTCCGGGACAGAGGTCGAGCAGTACTTC
CASSGASGTEVEQYF
>TRBV7-8|TRBJ2-2|-|many
TGTGCCAGCAGCCTCCGTGGGGGTCAGCAGGGTGCCGGGGAGCTGTTTTTT
CASSLRGGQQGAGELFF
>TRBV5-4|TRBJ2-7|-|many
TGTGCCAGACCCTTGGGGGACAACTACGAGCAGTACTTC
CARPLGDNYEQYF
>TRBV2|TRBJ1-1|TRBD1|-
TGTGCCAGCAAAGCGGACAGGGGAGGGACTGAAGCTTTCTTT
CASKADRGGTEAFF
>TRBV7-2|TRBJ2-1|TRBD1|-
TGTGCCAGCGCGCGCAGGGGGAGCGCTGGTAAGGACAATGAGCAGTTCTTC
CASARRGSAGKDNEQFF
>TRBV15|TRBJ2-2|-|many
TGTGCCACGCAGAATCATTCGAGTACCGGGGAGCTGTTTTTT
CATQNHSSTGELFF
>TRBV12-3/TRBV12-4|TRBJ1-4|-|-
TGTGCCAGCAGTAAGACAAGGGAGGATGAAAAACTGTTTTTT
CASSKTREDEKLFF
>TRBV5-4|TRBJ1-1|-|many
TGTGCCAGCAGATCCGGACAGACTGAAGCTTTCTTT
CASRSGQTEAFF
>TRBV5-1|TRBJ2-1|TRBD2|few
TGCGCCAGCAGAAGCGGGGGGGCGAGCTCCTACAATGAGCAGTTCTTC
CASRSGGASSYNEQFF
>TRBV5-1|TRBJ2-1|-|-
TGCGCCAGCAGCATTGACAGAAACAATGAGCAGTTCTTC
CASSIDRNNEQFF